This TCR beta chain was sequenced during a study of blood T cell repertoires in COVID-19. Study overall: Sites across the United States, Italy and Spain contributed samples from acute and convalescent COVID-19.

Cohort allocation depended upon clinical history that participants reported. In the 2 weeks before study entry, exposed participants met a COVID-19 case, which was PCR-confirmed or clinician-diagnosed. Trimming pared 0 bases from V and 2 bases from J, leaving 6 bases between. Germline V lookup: CDR1 SGDLS, CDR2 YYNGEE. CDR3 length equals 14 residues. As originally analysed: From reference gene primer amplification, estimates of nucleated cell counts were derived. Clones were read by immunoSEQ multiplex PCR, and TCRdb kept only the in-frame ones, dropping some. The V and J calls and the clone size are those of that table, but D and trimming were determined from the DNA. The profile shows hundreds of thousands of clones, roughly 80% of them singletons.

The clonotype comes from a man aged 40-49 years who had been exposed to COVID-19. The chain uses TRBV9 and TRBJ2-1; D perhaps matches TRBD2 (5 bases). The specimen sequenced was PBMCs or T cells enriched from blood (not recorded which). The CDR3 region has the DNA TGTGCCAGCAGCGTAGAGGGAGCCTACAATGAGCAGTTCTTC. Translation gives CASSVEGAYNEQFF.